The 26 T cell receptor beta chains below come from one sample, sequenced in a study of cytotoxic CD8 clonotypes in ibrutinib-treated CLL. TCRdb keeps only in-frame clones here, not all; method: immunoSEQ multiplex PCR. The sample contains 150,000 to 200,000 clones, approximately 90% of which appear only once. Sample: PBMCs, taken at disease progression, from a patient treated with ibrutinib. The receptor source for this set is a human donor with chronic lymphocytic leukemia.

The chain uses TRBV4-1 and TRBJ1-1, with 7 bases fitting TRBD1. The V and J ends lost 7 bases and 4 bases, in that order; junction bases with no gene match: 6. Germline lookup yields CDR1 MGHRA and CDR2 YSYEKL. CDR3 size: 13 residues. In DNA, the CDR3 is TGCGCCAGCACGAGGGGGCTGATCACTGAAGCTTTCTTT. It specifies CASTRGLITEAFF.

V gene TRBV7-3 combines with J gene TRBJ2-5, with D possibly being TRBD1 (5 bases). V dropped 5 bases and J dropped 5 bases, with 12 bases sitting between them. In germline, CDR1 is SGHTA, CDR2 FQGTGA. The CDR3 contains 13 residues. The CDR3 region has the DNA TGTGCCAGCAGCCCAGGGAACGGGGAGACCCAGTACTTC. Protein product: CASSPGNGETQYF.

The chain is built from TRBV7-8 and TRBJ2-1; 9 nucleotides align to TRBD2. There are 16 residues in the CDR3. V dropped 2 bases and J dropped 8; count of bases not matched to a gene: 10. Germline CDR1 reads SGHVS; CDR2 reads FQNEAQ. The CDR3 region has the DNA TGTGCCAGCAGCTTATCGCATAGCGGGAGTAGAGATGAGCAGTTCTTC. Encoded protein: CASSLSHSGSRDEQFF. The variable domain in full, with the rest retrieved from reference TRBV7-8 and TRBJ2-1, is GAGVSQSPRYKVAKRGQDVALRCDPISGHVSLFWYQQALGQGPEFLTYFQNEAQLDKSGLPSDRFFAERPEGSVSTLKIQRTQQEDSAVYLCASSLSHSGSRDEQFFGPGTRLTVL.

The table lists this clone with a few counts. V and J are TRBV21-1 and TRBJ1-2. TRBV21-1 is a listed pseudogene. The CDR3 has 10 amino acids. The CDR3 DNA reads TGTGCCAGCGAAAAGTCAGGCTACACCTTC. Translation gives CASEKSGYTF.

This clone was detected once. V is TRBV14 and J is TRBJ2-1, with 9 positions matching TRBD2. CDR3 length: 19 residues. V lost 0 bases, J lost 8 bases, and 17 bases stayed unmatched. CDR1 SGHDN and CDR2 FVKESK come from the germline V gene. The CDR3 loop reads CASSQDFRWRREGPDEQFF. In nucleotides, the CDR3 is TGTGCCAGCAGCCAAGATTTTCGGTGGCGGCGGGAGGGCCCAGATGAGCAGTTCTTC.

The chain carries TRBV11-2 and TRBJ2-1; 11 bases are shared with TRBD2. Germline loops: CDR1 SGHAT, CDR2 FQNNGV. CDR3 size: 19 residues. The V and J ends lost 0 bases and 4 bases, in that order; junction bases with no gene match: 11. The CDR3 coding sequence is TGTGCCAGCAGCTTAGAATTTCCTACTAGCGGGAGTTTATACAATGAGCAGTTCTTC. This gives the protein CASSLEFPTSGSLYNEQFF.

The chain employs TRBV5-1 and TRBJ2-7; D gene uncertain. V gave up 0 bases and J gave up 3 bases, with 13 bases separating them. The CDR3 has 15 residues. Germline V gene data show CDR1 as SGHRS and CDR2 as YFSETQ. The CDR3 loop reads CASSLEVAENYEQYF. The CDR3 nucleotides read TGCGCCAGCAGCTTGGAGGTAGCAGAAAACTACGAGCAGTACTTC.

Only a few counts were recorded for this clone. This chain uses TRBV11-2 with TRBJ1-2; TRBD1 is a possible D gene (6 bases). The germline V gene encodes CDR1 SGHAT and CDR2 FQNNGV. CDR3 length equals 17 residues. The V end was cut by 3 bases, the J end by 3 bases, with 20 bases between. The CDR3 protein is CASSLGRPGHLYYGYTF. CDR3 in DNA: TGTGCCAGCAGCTTGGGGAGACCGGGACATCTCTACTATGGCTACACCTTC. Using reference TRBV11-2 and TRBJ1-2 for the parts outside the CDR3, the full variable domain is EAGVAQSPRYKIIEKRQSVAFWCNPISGHATLYWYQQILGQGPKLLIQFQNNGVVDDSQLPKDRFSAERLKGVDSTLKIQPAKLEDSAVYLCASSLGRPGHLYYGYTFGSGTRLTVV.

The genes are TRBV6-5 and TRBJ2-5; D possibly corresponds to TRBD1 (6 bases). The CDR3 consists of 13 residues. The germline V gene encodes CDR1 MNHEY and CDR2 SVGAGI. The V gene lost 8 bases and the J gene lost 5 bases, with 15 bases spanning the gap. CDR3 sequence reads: CASETGSSETQYF. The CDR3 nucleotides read TGTGCCAGCGAGACAGGATCGTCGGAGACCCAGTACTTC.

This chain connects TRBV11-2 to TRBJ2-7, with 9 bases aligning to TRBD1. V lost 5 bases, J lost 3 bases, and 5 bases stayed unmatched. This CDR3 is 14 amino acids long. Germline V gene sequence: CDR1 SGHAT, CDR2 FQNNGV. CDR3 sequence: CASSPSTGGYEQYF. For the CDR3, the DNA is TGTGCCAGCAGCCCGTCGACAGGGGGCTACGAGCAGTACTTC.

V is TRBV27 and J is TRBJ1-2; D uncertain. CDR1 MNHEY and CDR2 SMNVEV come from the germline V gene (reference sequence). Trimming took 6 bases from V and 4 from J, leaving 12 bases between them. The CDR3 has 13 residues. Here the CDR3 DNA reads TGTGCCAGCAGCCCGACGCCGCTCTATGGCTACACCTTC. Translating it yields CASSPTPLYGYTF.

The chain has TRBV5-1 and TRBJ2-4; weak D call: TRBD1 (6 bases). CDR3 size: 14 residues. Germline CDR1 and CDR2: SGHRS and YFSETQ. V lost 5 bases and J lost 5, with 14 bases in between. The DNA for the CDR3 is TGCGCCAGCAGAGGGGGTCCGGGACAAAACATTCAGTACTTC. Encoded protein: CASRGGPGQNIQYF.

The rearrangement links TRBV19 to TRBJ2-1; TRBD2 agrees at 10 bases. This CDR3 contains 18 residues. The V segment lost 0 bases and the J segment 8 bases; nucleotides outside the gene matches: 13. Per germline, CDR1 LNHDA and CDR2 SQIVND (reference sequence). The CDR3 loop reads CASSIDRISSGSFYEQFF. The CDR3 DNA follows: TGTGCCAGTAGTATAGACCGTATTTCTAGCGGGAGCTTCTATGAGCAGTTCTTC.

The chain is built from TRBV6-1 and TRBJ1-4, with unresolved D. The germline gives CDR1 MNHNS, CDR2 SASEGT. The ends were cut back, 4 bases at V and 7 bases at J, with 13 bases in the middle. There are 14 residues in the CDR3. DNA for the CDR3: TGTGCCAGCAGTGGTCGGCCGGAAACTGAAAAACTGTTTTTT. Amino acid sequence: CASSGRPETEKLFF.

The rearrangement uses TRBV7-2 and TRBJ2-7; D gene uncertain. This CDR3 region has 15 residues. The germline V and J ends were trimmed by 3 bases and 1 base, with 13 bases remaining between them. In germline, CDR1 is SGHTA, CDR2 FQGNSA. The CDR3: CASSFFETLSYEQYF. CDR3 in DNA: TGTGCCAGCAGCTTTTTTGAAACTCTATCCTACGAGCAGTACTTC.

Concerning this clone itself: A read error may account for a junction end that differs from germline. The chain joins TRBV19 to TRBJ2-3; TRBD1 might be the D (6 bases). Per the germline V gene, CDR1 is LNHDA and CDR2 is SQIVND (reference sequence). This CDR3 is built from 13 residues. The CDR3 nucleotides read TGTGCCAGTAGCCGGGACAATACAGATAGGCAGTATTTT. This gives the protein CASSRDNTDRQYF.

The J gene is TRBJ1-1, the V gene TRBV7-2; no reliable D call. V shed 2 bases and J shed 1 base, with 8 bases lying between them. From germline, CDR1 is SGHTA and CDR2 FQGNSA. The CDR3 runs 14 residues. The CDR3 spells CASSLFEGNTEAFF. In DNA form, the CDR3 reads TGTGCCAGCAGCTTATTCGAGGGGAACACTGAAGCTTTCTTT.

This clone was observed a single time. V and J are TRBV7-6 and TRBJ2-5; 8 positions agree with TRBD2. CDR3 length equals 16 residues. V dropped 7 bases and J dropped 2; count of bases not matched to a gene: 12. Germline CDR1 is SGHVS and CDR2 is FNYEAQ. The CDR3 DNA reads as TGTGCCAGCATTTTGTTGGCGGGAGGCCCTCAAGAGACCCAGTACTTC. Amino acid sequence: CASILLAGGPQETQYF.

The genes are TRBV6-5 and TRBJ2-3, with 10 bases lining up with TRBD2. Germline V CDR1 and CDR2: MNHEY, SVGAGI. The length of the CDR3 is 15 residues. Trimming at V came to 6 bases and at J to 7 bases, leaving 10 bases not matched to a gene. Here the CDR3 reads CASRRTGTSAYTQYF. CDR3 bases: TGTGCCAGCAGACGGACCGGGACTAGCGCATATACGCAGTATTTT.

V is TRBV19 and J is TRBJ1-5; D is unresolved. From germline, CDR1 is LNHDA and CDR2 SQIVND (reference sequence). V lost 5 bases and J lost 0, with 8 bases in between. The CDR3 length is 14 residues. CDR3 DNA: TGTGCCAGTAGTCCAAGATATAGCAATCAGCCCCAGCATTTT. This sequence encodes CASSPRYSNQPQHF.

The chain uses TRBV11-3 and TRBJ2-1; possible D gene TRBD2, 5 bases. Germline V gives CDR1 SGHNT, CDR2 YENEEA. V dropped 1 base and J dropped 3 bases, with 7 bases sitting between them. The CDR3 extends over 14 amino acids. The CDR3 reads CASSLAAVYNEQFF. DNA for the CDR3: TGTGCCAGCAGCTTAGCAGCGGTCTACAATGAGCAGTTCTTC. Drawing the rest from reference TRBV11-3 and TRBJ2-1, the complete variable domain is EAGVVQSPRYKIIEKKQPVAFWCNPISGHNTLYWYLQNLGQGPELLIRYENEEAVDDSQLPKDRFSAERLKGVDSTLKIQPAELGDSAVYLCASSLAAVYNEQFFGPGTRLTVL.

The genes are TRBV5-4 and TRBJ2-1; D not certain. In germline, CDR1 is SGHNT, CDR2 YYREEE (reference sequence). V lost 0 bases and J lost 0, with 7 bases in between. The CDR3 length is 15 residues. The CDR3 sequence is CASSLDFSSYNEQFF. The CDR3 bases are TGTGCCAGCAGCTTGGATTTTAGCTCCTACAATGAGCAGTTCTTC.

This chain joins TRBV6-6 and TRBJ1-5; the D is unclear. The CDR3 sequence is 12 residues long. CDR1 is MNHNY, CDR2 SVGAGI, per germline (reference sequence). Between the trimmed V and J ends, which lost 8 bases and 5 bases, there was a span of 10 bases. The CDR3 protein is CASRAPDQPQHF. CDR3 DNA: TGTGCCAGCCGCGCCCCAGATCAGCCCCAGCATTTT.

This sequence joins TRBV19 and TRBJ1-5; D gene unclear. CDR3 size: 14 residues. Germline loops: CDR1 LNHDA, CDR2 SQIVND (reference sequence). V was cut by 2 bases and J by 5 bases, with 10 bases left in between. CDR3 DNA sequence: TGTGCCAGTAGTATAAGGGAGGTAGATCAGCCCCAGCATTTT. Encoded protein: CASSIREVDQPQHF. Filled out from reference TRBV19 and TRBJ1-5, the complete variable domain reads DGGITQSPKYLFRKEGQNVTLSCEQNLNHDAMYWYRQDPGQGLRLIYYSQIVNDFQKGDIAEGYSVSREKKESFPLTVTSAQKNPTAFYLCASSIREVDQPQHFGDGTRLSIL.

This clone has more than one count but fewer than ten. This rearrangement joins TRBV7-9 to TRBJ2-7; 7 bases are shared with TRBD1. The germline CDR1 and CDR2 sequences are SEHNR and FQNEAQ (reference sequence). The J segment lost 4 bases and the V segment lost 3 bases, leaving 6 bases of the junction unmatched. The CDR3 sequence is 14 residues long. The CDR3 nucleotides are TGTGCCAGCAGCTTGACAGGGCCATTGTACGAGCAGTACTTC. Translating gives CASSLTGPLYEQYF.

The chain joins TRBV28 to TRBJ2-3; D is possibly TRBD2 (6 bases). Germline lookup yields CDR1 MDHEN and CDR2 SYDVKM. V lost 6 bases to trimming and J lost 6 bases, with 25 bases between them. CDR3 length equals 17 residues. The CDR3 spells CASSSPRLGFYLDTQYF. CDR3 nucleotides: TGTGCCAGCAGCTCCCCCAGACTAGGATTTTATTTGGATACGCAGTATTTT.